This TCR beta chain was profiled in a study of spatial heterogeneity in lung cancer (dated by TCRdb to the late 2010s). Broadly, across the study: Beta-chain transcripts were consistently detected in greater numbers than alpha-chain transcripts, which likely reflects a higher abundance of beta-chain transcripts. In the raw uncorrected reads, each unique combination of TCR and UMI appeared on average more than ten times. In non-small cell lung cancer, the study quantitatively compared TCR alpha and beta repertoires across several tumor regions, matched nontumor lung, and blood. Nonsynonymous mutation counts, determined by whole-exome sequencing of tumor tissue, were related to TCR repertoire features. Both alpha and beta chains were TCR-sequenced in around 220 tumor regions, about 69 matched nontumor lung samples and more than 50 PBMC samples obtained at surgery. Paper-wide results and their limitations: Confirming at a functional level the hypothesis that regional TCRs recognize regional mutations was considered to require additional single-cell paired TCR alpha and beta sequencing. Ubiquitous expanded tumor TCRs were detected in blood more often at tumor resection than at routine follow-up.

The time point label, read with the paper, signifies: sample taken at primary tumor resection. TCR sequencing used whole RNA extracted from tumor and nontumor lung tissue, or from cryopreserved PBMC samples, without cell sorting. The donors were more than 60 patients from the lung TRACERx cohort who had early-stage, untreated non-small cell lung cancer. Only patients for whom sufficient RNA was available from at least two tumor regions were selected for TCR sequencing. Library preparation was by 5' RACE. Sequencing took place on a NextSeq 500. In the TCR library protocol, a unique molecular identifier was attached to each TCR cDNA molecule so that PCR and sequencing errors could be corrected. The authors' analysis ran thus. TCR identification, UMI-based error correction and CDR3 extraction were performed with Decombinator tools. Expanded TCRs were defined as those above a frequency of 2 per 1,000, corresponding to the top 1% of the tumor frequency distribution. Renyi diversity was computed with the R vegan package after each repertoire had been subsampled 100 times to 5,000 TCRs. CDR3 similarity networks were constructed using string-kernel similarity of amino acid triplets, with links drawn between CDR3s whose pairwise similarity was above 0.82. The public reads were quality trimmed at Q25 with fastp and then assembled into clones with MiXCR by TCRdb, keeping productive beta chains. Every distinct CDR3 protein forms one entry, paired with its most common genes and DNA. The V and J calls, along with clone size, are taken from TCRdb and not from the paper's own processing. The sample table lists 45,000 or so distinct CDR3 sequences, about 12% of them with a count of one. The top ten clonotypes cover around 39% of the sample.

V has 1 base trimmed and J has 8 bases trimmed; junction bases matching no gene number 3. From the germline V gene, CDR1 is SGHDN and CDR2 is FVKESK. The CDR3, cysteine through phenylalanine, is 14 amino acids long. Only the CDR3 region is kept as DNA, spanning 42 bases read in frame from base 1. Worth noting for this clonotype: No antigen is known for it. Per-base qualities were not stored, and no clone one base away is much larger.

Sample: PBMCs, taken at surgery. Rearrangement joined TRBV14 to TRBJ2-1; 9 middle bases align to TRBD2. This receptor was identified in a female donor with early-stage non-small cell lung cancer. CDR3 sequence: CASSQVSGGDEQFF. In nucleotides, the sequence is TGTGCCAGCAGCCAAGTTAGCGGGGGTGATGAGCAGTTCTTC.